These 28 T cell receptor beta chains originate from one sample sequenced in a study of blood T cell repertoires in COVID-19. Assay: immunoSEQ multiplex PCR; the TCRdb copy retains only in-frame clones and omits some. The sample contains over 250,000 clones, roughly nine tenths of which appear only once. Sequenced: peripheral blood. The receptor source for this set is a man aged 40-49 years who had recovered from COVID-19.

This chain connects TRBV7-9 to TRBJ1-1, with D possibly being TRBD1 (6 bases). V shed 5 bases and J shed 7 bases, with 14 bases lying between them. The CDR3 is 13 residues long. The germline V gene has CDR1 SEHNR and CDR2 FQNEAQ (reference sequence). In DNA, the CDR3 is TGTGCCAGCAGCCAAGCAGGGGCAGGTGAAGCTTTCTTT. It yields the protein CASSQAGAGEAFF.

This clone was seen only once. This chain links TRBV2 with TRBJ1-2; D perhaps matches TRBD1 (5 bases). V was cut by 7 bases and J by 4 bases, with 25 bases left in between. CDR1 is SNHLY, CDR2 FYNNEI, per germline. The CDR3 has 17 residues. The CDR3 DNA follows: TGTGCCAGCACAAGGGGAGGACCCCTAAATTCGGCCTATGGCTACACCTTC. The encoded protein is CASTRGGPLNSAYGYTF.

The V call is TRBV27, the J call TRBJ1-4; D is possibly TRBD1 (5 bases). Trimming took off 6 bases at V and 8 bases at J, with 16 bases between the two ends. Germline assignment: CDR1 MNHEY and CDR2 SMNVEV (reference sequence). The CDR3 covers 14 residues. CDR3 in amino acids: CASRQGGVKEKLFF. CDR3 DNA: TGTGCCAGCAGGCAGGGAGGGGTGAAAGAAAAACTGTTTTTT. Full variable domain (rest looked up from reference TRBV27 and TRBJ1-4): EAQVTQNPRYLITVTGKKLTVTCSQNMNHEYMSWYRQDPGLGLRQIYYSMNVEVTDKGDVPEGYKVSRKEKRNFPLILESPSPNQTSLYFCASRQGGVKEKLFFGSGTQLSVL.

The chain links TRBV12-5 to TRBJ2-1, with D possibly TRBD1 on 5 matching bases. Germline V gives CDR1 LGHNT, CDR2 FRNRAP. The ends were cut back, 2 bases at V and 10 bases at J, with 12 bases in the middle. The CDR3 covers 13 residues. The CDR3 sequence is CASGLFNSGEQFF. The CDR3 DNA follows: TGTGCTAGTGGTTTGTTCAACTCAGGGGAGCAGTTCTTC. Full variable domain (rest looked up from reference TRBV12-5 and TRBJ2-1): DARVTQTPRHKVTEMGQEVTMRCQPILGHNTVFWYRQTMMQGLELLAYFRNRAPLDDSGMPKDRFSAEMPDATLATLKIQPSEPRDSAVYFCASGLFNSGEQFFGPGTRLTVL.

The gene calls are TRBV18 and TRBJ2-1, with TRBD2 matching 11 bases. From germline, CDR1 is KGHSH and CDR2 LQKENI. CDR3 length: 16 amino acids. The V segment lost 4 bases and the J segment 3 bases; nucleotides outside the gene matches: 5. CDR3 loop: CASSLILAGDYNEQFF. Here the CDR3 DNA reads TGTGCCAGCTCACTCATACTAGCGGGGGACTACAATGAGCAGTTCTTC.

The V call is TRBV13, the J call TRBJ2-3; 13 bases agree with TRBD2. The V and J ends lost 5 bases and 0 bases, in that order; junction bases with no gene match: 5. This CDR3 comprises 17 residues. Germline V gene data show CDR1 as PRHDT and CDR2 as FYEKMQ (reference sequence). CDR3: CASSPRTSGRSTDTQYF. For the CDR3, the DNA is TGTGCCAGCAGCCCGCGGACTAGCGGGAGAAGCACAGATACGCAGTATTTT.

The chain links TRBV7-6 to TRBJ2-3; D is unclear. Looked up from germline, CDR1 is SGHVS and CDR2 is FNYEAQ. The length of the CDR3 is 15 residues. The V and J ends lost 5 bases and 2 bases respectively, with 14 bases between them. Written as DNA, the CDR3 is TGTGCCAGCAGCCCCCGGCTAGACCTCACAGATACGCAGTATTTT. Translating gives CASSPRLDLTDTQYF.

The chain is built from TRBV19 and TRBJ2-2, with 12 bases that match TRBD2. From germline, CDR1 is LNHDA and CDR2 SQIVND (reference sequence). The CDR3 has 17 residues. V gave up 4 bases and J gave up 0 bases; unmatched junction bases: 3. The DNA for the CDR3 is TGTGCCAGTAGTAAGGCTAGCGGGGGGGCGAACACCGGGGAGCTGTTTTTT. It encodes CASSKASGGANTGELFF.

The chain combines TRBV3-1 (or the pseudogene TRBV3-2) with TRBJ2-4; TRBD2 agrees at 7 bases. In germline, CDR1 is LGHDT, CDR2 YNNKEL (reference sequence). This CDR3 comprises 20 residues. V was pared by 3 bases and J by 0 bases, with 17 bases of the junction left unmatched. CDR3 loop: CASSHVGAARAGVAKNIQYF. The DNA for the CDR3 is TGTGCCAGCAGCCACGTCGGGGCCGCGAGGGCGGGGGTAGCCAAAAACATTCAGTACTTC.

The V gene is TRBV11-2, the J gene TRBJ2-5; 12 bases fit TRBD1. CDR3 size: 16 residues. V shed 4 bases and J 1 base; nucleotides not matched to a gene: 4. The germline V gene has CDR1 SGHAT and CDR2 FQNNGV. The CDR3 region is CASSSRDRGPQETQYF. The CDR3 DNA reads TGTGCCAGCAGCTCCCGGGACAGGGGGCCCCAAGAGACCCAGTACTTC.

This chain joins TRBV5-6 and TRBJ2-7, with a possible D match to TRBD2 (5 bases). The V end lost 5 bases, the J end lost 3 bases, and 18 bases lay between the germline ends. This CDR3 is 15 amino acids long. Germline CDR1 is SGHDT and CDR2 is YYEEEE. CDR3 residues: CASSSDWLKYYEQYF. DNA for the CDR3: TGTGCCAGCAGTTCGGACTGGCTTAAATACTACGAGCAGTACTTC.

The gene calls are TRBV9 and TRBJ2-2; 12 bases agree with TRBD2. Losses at the gene ends were 2 bases for V and 7 bases for J; bases not matched to a gene: 6. This CDR3 is 16 amino acids long. From germline, CDR1 is SGDLS and CDR2 YYNGEE. The CDR3 coding sequence is TGTGCCAGCAGCGTGGGGACTAGCGGGTTTAACGGGGAGCTGTTTTTT. It yields the protein CASSVGTSGFNGELFF.

This clone was seen a few times. This chain connects TRBV3-1 (or the pseudogene TRBV3-2) to TRBJ1-2; D uncertain. The CDR3 totals 13 residues. Trimming pared 6 bases from V and 0 bases from J, leaving 8 bases between. Germline CDR1 and CDR2: LGHDT and YNNKEL (reference sequence). CDR3: CASSPTPNYGYTF. CDR3 nucleotides: TGTGCCAGCAGTCCGACACCTAACTATGGCTACACCTTC.

This clone was recorded a few times. Its ends do not fully match the called genes, so a read error is possible. CDR3 residues: CASNYGGFNYGYTF. The CDR3 region has the DNA TGTGCCAGCAATTACGGGGGCTTCAACTATGGCTACACCTTC. The J gene is TRBJ1-2, the V gene TRBV6-5; possible D gene TRBD1, 6 bases. Looked up from germline, CDR1 is MNHEY and CDR2 is SVGAGI. This CDR3 has 14 residues.

The V gene is TRBV7-2, the J gene TRBJ1-2; D remains unclear. The germline V gene has CDR1 SGHTA and CDR2 FQGNSA. V lost 1 base and J lost 7, with 10 bases in between. The length of the CDR3 is 13 residues. CDR3 residues: CASSLELLGGYTF. DNA of the CDR3: TGTGCCAGCAGCTTAGAGCTCCTCGGTGGCTACACCTTC. The full variable domain, in which reference TRBV7-2 and TRBJ1-2 provide the parts outside the CDR3, is GAGVSQSPSNKVTEKGKDVELRCDPISGHTALYWYRQSLGQGLEFLIYFQGNSAPDKSGLPSDRFSAERTGGSVSTLTIQRTQQEDSAVYLCASSLELLGGYTFGSGTRLTVV.

The chain joins TRBV2 to TRBJ1-1, with no clear D. The CDR3 loop spans 12 amino acids. Germline values: CDR1 SNHLY, CDR2 FYNNEI. Trimming cost V 5 bases and J 1 base, with 5 bases left between them. The CDR3 reads CASSWRNTEAFF. In nucleotides, the CDR3 is TGTGCCAGCAGTTGGAGGAACACTGAAGCTTTCTTT.

The chain combines TRBV6-2 or TRBV6-3 with TRBJ2-1, with 10 bases that match TRBD1. J was trimmed by 4 bases and V by 5 bases; bases with no gene match: 8. CDR3 length: 16 residues. Germline V gives CDR1 MNHEY, CDR2 SVGEGT. The CDR3 DNA reads TGTGCCAGCAGTACTGATGACAGGGGGCGTTACAATGAGCAGTTCTTC. It yields the protein CASSTDDRGRYNEQFF.

The chain carries TRBV6-5 and TRBJ1-1, with D perhaps matching TRBD1 (6 bases). From germline, CDR1 is MNHEY and CDR2 SVGAGI. The V end was cut by 4 bases, the J end by 2 bases, with 11 bases between. This CDR3 comprises 14 residues. The CDR3 bases are TGTGCCAGCAGTTCCGGGACATTTAACACTGAAGCTTTCTTT. This translates into CASSSGTFNTEAFF.

Only a few counts were recorded for this clone. V is TRBV14 and J is TRBJ2-7; no reliable D call. CDR1 and CDR2 from the germline V gene are SGHDN and FVKESK. The CDR3 totals 13 residues. V dropped 4 bases and J dropped 0 bases, with 7 bases sitting between them. The CDR3 sequence is CASSPRGSYEQYF. In DNA form, the CDR3 reads TGTGCCAGCAGCCCCCGAGGCTCCTACGAGCAGTACTTC.

The V call is TRBV27, the J call TRBJ1-6; no firm D call. In germline, CDR1 is MNHEY, CDR2 SMNVEV (reference sequence). The CDR3 is made up of 16 amino acids. Trimming removed 3 bases at V and 7 bases at J, with 16 bases between. The CDR3 nucleotides are TGTGCCAGCAGTTTTATGCCTCCCCGAGGGAATTCACCCCTCCACTTT. Translation: CASSFMPPRGNSPLHF.

The chain carries TRBV9 and TRBJ2-5; 12 bases align to TRBD2. The trim removed 0 bases at V and 3 bases at J, leaving 12 bases unmatched. The V gene's germline CDR1 is SGDLS and CDR2 YYNGEE. The CDR3 has 19 amino acids. The CDR3 DNA reads TGTGCCAGCAGCGTAGCTGGGGCTAGCGGGGGGGCTCAGAAAGAGACCCAGTACTTC. Translated, it gives CASSVAGASGGAQKETQYF.

The rearrangement uses TRBV19 and TRBJ1-2; tentative D call: TRBD1 (6 bases). The V gene lost 5 bases and the J gene lost 7 bases, with 14 bases spanning the gap. This CDR3 is 13 amino acids long. Germline assignment: CDR1 LNHDA and CDR2 SQIVND (reference sequence). The CDR3 DNA sequence: TGTGCCAGTAGTGACAGGTGGCAAAGTGGCTACACCTTC. Translation gives CASSDRWQSGYTF. The full variable domain, its missing parts supplied by reference TRBV19 and TRBJ1-2, is DGGITQSPKYLFRKEGQNVTLSCEQNLNHDAMYWYRQDPGQGLRLIYYSQIVNDFQKGDIAEGYSVSREKKESFPLTVTSAQKNPTAFYLCASSDRWQSGYTFGSGTRLTVV.

The rearrangement joins TRBV5-1 to TRBJ2-1; 14 bases are a match to TRBD2. CDR1 and CDR2 from the germline V gene are SGHRS and YFSETQ. Trimming cost V 2 bases and J 4 bases; bases outside gene matches: 11. CDR3 length: 19 residues. The CDR3 region has the DNA TGCGCCAGCAGCTTTCAGACTAGCGGGGGGGCAACGGTGTACAATGAGCAGTTCTTC. Translating gives CASSFQTSGGATVYNEQFF.

The CDR3 region has the DNA TGTGCCAGTAGTATAGATCCTCAGGGATTAGTGAACACTGAAGCTTTCTTT. As protein: CASSIDPQGLVNTEAFF. The chain is built from TRBV19 and TRBJ1-1, with a weak D call TRBD1 (5 bases). With 0 bases removed from V and 0 bases from J, the gap between germline ends came to 14 bases. The CDR3 has 17 residues. Looked up from germline, CDR1 is LNHDA and CDR2 is SQIVND (reference sequence).

The chain joins TRBV5-1 to TRBJ2-5; unclear D gene. V was cut by 5 bases and J by 2 bases, with 10 bases left in between. Germline V lookup: CDR1 SGHRS, CDR2 YFSETQ. The CDR3 consists of 13 residues. The CDR3 is CASSEPAQETQYF. The DNA for the CDR3 is TGCGCCAGCAGTGAGCCAGCGCAAGAGACCCAGTACTTC.

This clone has a handful of counts. At the DNA level, this CDR3 is encoded by other sequences in the same sample as well. V is TRBV3-1 (or the pseudogene TRBV3-2) and J is TRBJ2-5; 7 bases are shared with TRBD2. The V gene's germline CDR1 is LGHDT and CDR2 YNNKEL (reference sequence). There are 15 residues in the CDR3. V trimming: 0 bases; J trimming: 2 bases; junction bases outside the gene matches: 3. CDR3 loop: CASSQDWRGQETQYF. CDR3 sequence (DNA): TGTGCCAGCAGCCAAGACTGGCGGGGGCAAGAGACCCAGTACTTC.

This clone has more than one count but fewer than ten. The chain joins TRBV2 to TRBJ2-7; D uncertain. V lost 7 bases, J lost 4 bases, and 5 bases lay in between. Germline CDR1 SNHLY, CDR2 FYNNEI. The CDR3 is 10 residues long. The CDR3 DNA reads as TGTGCCAGCAAAGCTTACGAGCAGTACTTC. The encoded protein is CASKAYEQYF.

The chain uses TRBV7-5 and TRBJ2-5; the table's D gene call, TRBD1, was not cross checked with the DNA. TRBV7-5 is marked as a pseudogene. The CDR3 runs 14 residues. The CDR3 DNA follows: TGTGCCAGAAGCTACCGACAGACCCAAGAGACCCAGTACTTC. Its translation is CARSYRQTQETQYF.